This record covers a single T cell receptor beta chain. This sample was taken from a study of blood T cell repertoires in COVID-19. How the authors handled the data: Estimates of nucleated cell counts were drawn from the amplification of reference gene primers. Data came from immunoSEQ multiplex PCR; TCRdb stores just in-frame clones and leaves some out. V and J calls and clone size are those listed in that table; D and trimming were worked out from the DNA. The data contain approximately 170,000 clones, approximately 82% of them singletons. Germline CDR1 MDHEN, CDR2 SYDVKM. V shed 7 bases, J shed 5 bases, and the junction held 15 bases outside the gene matches. This CDR3 contains 17 residues.

V gene TRBV28 combines with J gene TRBJ1-2; 11 nucleotides agree with TRBD1. This TCR came from a woman aged 50 to 60 in a cohort exposed to, infected with or recovered from COVID-19 (not recorded which). Material: PBMCs or T cells enriched from blood (not recorded which). The CDR3 here is CASTSVGTGGSVYGYTF. As DNA, the CDR3 is TGTGCCAGCACTTCGGTCGGGACAGGGGGTTCCGTTTATGGCTACACCTTC.